This T cell receptor (beta chain) was recorded in a study of T-cell reconstitution after alpha-beta-depleted transplantation in children. About this clonotype: Its target is unknown.

Preparation of the TCRbeta library used unique molecular identifiers. TCRdb recomputed calls from the PCR reads with MiXCR, one row per CDR3 protein. Among about 980,000 distinct CDR3 sequences listed, under 30% were seen once. Whole-study findings and limits: By about two months after transplant, alpha-beta T cells reportedly arose from several hundred graft clones that had expanded. T-cell numbers and diversity one year post-transplant derived largely from freshly generated T cells. Where some patients showed high TCRbeta diversity at day 60, it came from recipient T cells and thymic progenitors that had survived.

The V gene end was trimmed by 0 bases and the J gene end by 4 bases; junction bases not matched to a gene: 4. CDR1 and CDR2 (germline): SGDLS, YYNGEE. The CDR3 extends over 17 amino acids. This receptor was taken from a boy under three years old who had a stem cell transplant for SCID, so the T cells may come from the graft donor. The input for sequencing was PBMCs, mostly from graft donor cells, taken 360 days after TCRalphabeta/CD19-depleted stem cell transplant. The V and J genes are TRBV9 and TRBJ2-1; 13 bases align to TRBD2. Written as DNA, the CDR3 is TGTGCCAGCAGCGTAGGGGGACTAGCGGGGCCTTACAATGAGCAGTTCTTC. The encoded protein is CASSVGGLAGPYNEQFF.